This T cell receptor beta chain derives from a study of blood T cell repertoires in COVID-19. CDR1 LGHDT and CDR2 YNNKEL come from the germline V gene (reference sequence). V trimming: 1 base; J trimming: 7 bases; junction bases outside the gene matches: 6. The CDR3 consists of 15 residues. The protocol was immunoSEQ multiplex PCR, while the TCRdb copy is restricted to in-frame clones and leaves out a portion. The table lists approximately 170,000 clones, roughly four fifths of them singletons. This rearrangement joins TRBV3-1 (or the pseudogene TRBV3-2) to TRBJ1-4, with TRBD1 matching 7 bases. The receptor was isolated from a woman aged 80 or over with acute or convalescent COVID-19. Sequenced: peripheral blood. DNA of the CDR3: TGTGCCAGCAGCCAAGGAGTAGACAGGGCTGAAAAACTGTTTTTT. Translated: CASSQGVDRAEKLFF.